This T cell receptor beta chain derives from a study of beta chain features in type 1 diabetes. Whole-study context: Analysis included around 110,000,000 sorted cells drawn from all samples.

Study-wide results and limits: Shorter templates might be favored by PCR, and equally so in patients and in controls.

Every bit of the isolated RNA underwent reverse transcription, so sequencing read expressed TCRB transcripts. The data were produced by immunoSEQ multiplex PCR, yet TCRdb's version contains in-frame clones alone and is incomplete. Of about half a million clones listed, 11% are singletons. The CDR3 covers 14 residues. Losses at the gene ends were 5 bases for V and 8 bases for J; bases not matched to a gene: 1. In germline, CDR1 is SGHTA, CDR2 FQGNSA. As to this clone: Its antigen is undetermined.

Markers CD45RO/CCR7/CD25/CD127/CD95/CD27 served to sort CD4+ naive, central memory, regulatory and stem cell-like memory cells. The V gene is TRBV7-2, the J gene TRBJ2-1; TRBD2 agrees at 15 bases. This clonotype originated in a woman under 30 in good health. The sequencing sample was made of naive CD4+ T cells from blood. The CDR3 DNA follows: TGTGCCAGCAGCCGGACTAGCGGGAGGGATGAGCAGTTCTTC. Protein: CASSRTSGRDEQFF.